The T cell receptor (beta chain) described here comes from a study of regulatory T cells in long-lasting Graves disease. According to the study, TCR beta libraries were built with iRepertoire HTBI primers and CDR3-region Arm-PCR. TCRdb analysed the multiplex PCR reads with MiXCR anew, one entry per CDR3 protein. The sample contains roughly 360,000 distinct CDR3 sequences, roughly 25% of which appear only once. V was shortened by 0 bases and J by 1 base, with 10 bases between the two germline ends. The CDR3 consists of 15 residues. Germline-derived CDR1 and CDR2 are KGHSY and FQNENV. Indicated time point: persistent/refractory GD, antithyroid drugs over 5 years with positive TRAb. PBMCs were the source of the RNA used for TCR sequencing. Ten or more counts support this clonotype.

The starting material was peripheral blood mononuclear cells (PBMCs), obtained when the disease was refractory, from a patient treated with antithyroid drugs. The chain has TRBV16 and TRBJ2-7; unclear D gene. This clonotype was obtained from a woman aged 40 to 55 with Graves disease. The chain's CDR3 is CASSQSGIPSYEQYF. The CDR3 nucleotides read TGTGCCAGCAGCCAATCGGGGATCCCTTCCTACGAGCAGTACTTC.